These T cell receptor beta chains were read from a single sample in a study of blood T cell repertoires in COVID-19. Produced via immunoSEQ multiplex PCR; TCRdb's table is partial and in-frame only. There are about 250,000 clones in the sample; approximately 84% occur only once, and 6.6% lies in the top ten. Sequenced material: PBMCs or T cells enriched from blood (not recorded which). The receptors stem from a woman aged 50 to 60 who had been exposed to COVID-19. CDR3s include the opening cysteine and the closing phenylalanine or tryptophan. The D gene is left open where the match is weak. Clone size is stated in some rows and not others, as once, few, many or a class when expanded.

.,15,TRBV19,TRBJ1-2,.,TGTGCCAGTAGTATTCTTCCGTCTGGGCCCTATGGCTACACCTTC,CASSILPSGPYGYTF
.,15,TRBV2,TRBJ2-7,TRBD1,TGTGCCAGCAGTGATGGGGGACAGGGTTGGCACGAGCAGTACTTC,CASSDGGQGWHEQYF
.,15,TRBV5-1,TRBJ2-5,TRBD2,TGCGCCAGCAGCTTCGTAGCGGGGGGCGGAGAGACCCAGTACTTC,CASSFVAGGGETQYF
.,14,TRBV29-1,TRBJ2-5,TRBD2,TGCAGCGTTCCCCTAGCGGGGGGATGGGAGACCCAGTACTTC,CSVPLAGGWETQYF
.,15,TRBV18,TRBJ2-1,TRBD2,TGTGCCAGCTCACCAAGACTAGCGGGGGGGGGTGAGCAGTTCTTC,CASSPRLAGGGEQFF
.,14,TRBV7-9,TRBJ2-7,TRBD1,TGTGCCAGCAGCTCAAGCGACAGGGGCTACGAGCAGTACTTC,CASSSSDRGYEQYF
.,14,TRBV5-5,TRBJ1-2,TRBD1,TGTGCCAGCAGCCAAACGGGACAGGTTGAAGGCTACACCTTC,CASSQTGQVEGYTF
.,13,TRBV29-1,TRBJ1-1,TRBD1,TGCAGCGTTGAGGGGACAGGGGGTACTGAAGCTTTCTTT,CSVEGTGGTEAFF
.,14,TRBV5-4,TRBJ2-3,TRBD2,TGTGCCAGCAGCTTGCGGGGGGTCACAGATACGCAGTATTTT,CASSLRGVTDTQYF
once,13,TRBV6-5,TRBJ1-1,.,TGTGCCAGCAGTCCCTTAGCGAACACTGAAGCTTTCTTT,CASSPLANTEAFF
.,12,TRBV12-5,TRBJ2-3,TRBD1,TGTGCTTCGGGACAGAGCACAGATACGCAGTATTTT,CASGQSTDTQYF
.,12,TRBV12-3/TRBV12-4,TRBJ2-3,TRBD1,TGTGCCAGCAGGAGGGGGCCAGATACGCAGTATTTT,CASRRGPDTQYF
.,16,TRBV9,TRBJ2-3,TRBD1,TGTGCCAGCAGCGCATCGGACAGGGGGCGGACAGATACGCAGTATTTT,CASSASDRGRTDTQYF
.,17,TRBV4-2,TRBJ2-1,.,TGTGCCAGCAGCCTCAGAGGGGCGGGGGCGTTCTACAATGAGCAGTTCTTC,CASSLRGAGAFYNEQFF
.,15,TRBV5-5,TRBJ2-3,.,TGTGCCAGCAGCTTGGATGGGCCATTCTCAGATACGCAGTATTTT,CASSLDGPFSDTQYF
.,14,TRBV5-1,TRBJ2-5,.,TGCGCCAGCAGGTCCGGGACACTTCAAGAGACCCAGTACTTC,CASRSGTLQETQYF
.,15,TRBV4-1,TRBJ2-1,TRBD2,TGCGCCAGCAGCCCGGTGACTAGCCGCACCGGCGAGCAGTTCTTC,CASSPVTSRTGEQFF
.,14,TRBV19,TRBJ2-2,.,TGTGCCAGTAGTACGGGAGCCCTCACCGGGGAGCTGTTTTTT,CASSTGALTGELFF
.,14,TRBV25-1,TRBJ1-6,.,TGTGCCAGCAGTGAATCACAGGTCAATTCACCCCTCCACTTT,CASSESQVNSPLHF
.,16,TRBV25-1,TRBJ1-3,.,TGTGCCAGCAGGGGGAATGACAGGTTTCTTGGAAACACCATATATTTT,CASRGNDRFLGNTIYF
.,16,TRBV10-2,TRBJ2-2,TRBD2,TGCGCCAGCACTTTCGGACTAGCGGGGTTCACCGGGGAGCTGTTTTTT,CASTFGLAGFTGELFF
.,15,TRBV9,TRBJ1-1,.,TGTGCCAGCACCTTTGGGGGACTCCCGAACACTGAAGCTTTCTTT,CASTFGGLPNTEAFF
.,13,TRBV2,TRBJ1-5,.,TGTGCCAGCAGTGGGCCGATGAATCAGCCCCAGCATTTT,CASSGPMNQPQHF
.,12,TRBV5-8,TRBJ2-7,.,TGTGCCAGCAGCGGGAGGACCTACGAGCAGTACTTC,CASSGRTYEQYF
.,13,TRBV12-3/TRBV12-4,TRBJ1-1,.,TGTGCCAGCAGCGAGGGATGGGGCACTGAAGCTTTCTTT,CASSEGWGTEAFF
.,14,TRBV5-4,TRBJ2-1,.,TGTGCCAGCCGCACACCAGACCAGGACAATGAGCAGTTCTTC,CASRTPDQDNEQFF
.,14,TRBV7-9,TRBJ1-2,TRBD1,TGTGCCAGCAGCTTAGGTACAGGGGACTATGGCTACACCTTC,CASSLGTGDYGYTF
.,13,TRBV7-2,TRBJ1-2,TRBD1,TGTGCCAGCAGCTTAGGGACAGGGTTGCGCTACACCTTC,CASSLGTGLRYTF
.,13,TRBV9,TRBJ1-1,.,TGTGCCAGCAGCGTTTCAGGGGAAGGGGTGGCTTTCTTT,CASSVSGEGVAFF
.,16,TRBV18,TRBJ2-7,TRBD2,TGTGCCAGCTCACCTCTGGGCGGGGGGATAATCTACGAGCAGTACTTC,CASSPLGGGIIYEQYF
.,14,TRBV27,TRBJ1-2,.,TGTGCCAGCAGTTTATCGGCGGGGAATTATGGCTACACCTTC,CASSLSAGNYGYTF
once,15,TRBV5-1,TRBJ2-5,.,TGCGCCAGCAGCTTAAGGTCACAGGACGGGGAGACCCAGTACTTC,CASSLRSQDGETQYF
.,13,TRBV7-3,TRBJ1-2,TRBD1,TGTGCCAGCAGTGCGGACAGGGGCCATGGCTACACCTTC,CASSADRGHGYTF
.,19,TRBV18,TRBJ2-6,.,TGTGCCAGCTCACCACAGGGACTCGCATCCGGCTCTGGGGCCAACGTCCTGACTTTC,CASSPQGLASGSGANVLTF
.,12,TRBV28,TRBJ1-1,TRBD1,TGTGCCAGCAGCCTCAGGACAGGGGGGACTTTCTTT,CASSLRTGGTFF
many,16,TRBV4-3,TRBJ2-3,TRBD2,TGCGCCAGCAGCCAAGATCAGTTGGCGGGGGGGGGTACGCAGTATTTT,CASSQDQLAGGGTQYF
.,17,TRBV18,TRBJ1-1,TRBD1,TGTGCCAGCTCACCAGCTATCCCCGGGACAGGGAACACTGAAGCTTTCTTT,CASSPAIPGTGNTEAFF
.,15,TRBV10-3,TRBJ2-1,.,TGTGCCATCAGTGAGAATGGGGGGGCTCTGGATGAGCAGTTCTTC,CAISENGGALDEQFF
.,11,TRBV29-1,TRBJ1-2,TRBD1,TGCAGCGTTGGGCAGGGGGACGGCTACACCTTC,CSVGQGDGYTF
.,12,TRBV29-1,TRBJ1-1,TRBD1,TGCAGCGTTGGACAGGGGAACACTGAAGCTTTCTTT,CSVGQGNTEAFF
.,13,TRBV15,TRBJ1-6,.,TGTGCCACAACAGGACATCCTAATTCACCCCTCCACTTT,CATTGHPNSPLHF